This T cell receptor beta chain was captured in a study of blood T cell repertoires in COVID-19. Study background: Collection of acute and convalescent COVID-19 samples took place in the United States, Italy and Spain. T cells, B-cell-depleted T cells, or PBMCs supplied cDNA or gDNA.

V was pared by 1 base and J by 2 bases, with 12 bases between. The CDR3 covers 15 residues. Germline V lookup: CDR1 SGHDT, CDR2 YYEEEE. Per the original data handling: Estimates of nucleated cell counts were drawn from the amplification of reference gene primers. Here immunoSEQ multiplex PCR was the method, and the copy in TCRdb shows in-frame clones only, minus some. V and J calls and clone size are those listed in that table; D and trimming were worked out from the DNA. The sample holds approximately 150,000 clones; approximately 87% are singletons and the top ten take more than 2%. The origin of this receptor is a man aged 70-80 years with active COVID-19. This chain links TRBV5-6 with TRBJ1-1; D might be TRBD1 (5 bases). The sequenced material came from peripheral blood. The CDR3 nucleotides read TGTGCCAGCAGCTTGCTGACGGGGGTTAACACTGAAGCTTTCTTT. Protein product: CASSLLTGVNTEAFF.